This T cell receptor (beta chain) was sequenced for a study of control samples from healthy donors and cancer patients. The CDR3 consists of 14 residues. Germline CDR1 reads LGHNT; CDR2 reads FRNRAP. V dropped 5 bases and J dropped 7; count of bases not matched to a gene: 8. TCRdb's copy holds only in-frame clones and misses some; the assay was immunoSEQ multiplex PCR. The table lists about 60,000 clones, 90% of them singletons. Note on this clone: The sample has other DNA sequences that encode this CDR3 too.

The receptor's source is a woman aged 50 to 60 with colorectal cancer. The rearrangement joins TRBV12-5 to TRBJ2-1, with TRBD2 matching 7 bases. The sample was PBMCs. The CDR3 DNA is TGTGCTAGTGGTACAAGGGGACTAACTAATGAGCAGTTCTTC. This sequence encodes CASGTRGLTNEQFF.